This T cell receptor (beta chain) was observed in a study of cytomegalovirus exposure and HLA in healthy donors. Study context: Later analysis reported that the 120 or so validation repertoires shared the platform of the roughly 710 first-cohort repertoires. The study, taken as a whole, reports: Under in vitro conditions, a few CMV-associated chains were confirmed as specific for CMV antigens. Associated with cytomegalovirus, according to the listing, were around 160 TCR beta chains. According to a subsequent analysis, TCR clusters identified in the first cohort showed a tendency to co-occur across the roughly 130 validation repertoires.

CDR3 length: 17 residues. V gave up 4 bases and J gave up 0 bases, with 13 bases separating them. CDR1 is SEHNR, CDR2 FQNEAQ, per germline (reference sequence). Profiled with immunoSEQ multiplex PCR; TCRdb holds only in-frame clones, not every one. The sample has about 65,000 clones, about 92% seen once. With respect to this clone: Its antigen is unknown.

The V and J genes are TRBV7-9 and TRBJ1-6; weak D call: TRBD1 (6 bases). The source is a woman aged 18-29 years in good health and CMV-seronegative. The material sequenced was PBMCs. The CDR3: CASSSSRDISYNSPLHF. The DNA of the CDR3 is TGTGCCAGCAGCTCCTCCCGGGACATCTCCTATAATTCACCCCTCCACTTT.